Listed below are T cell receptor beta chains from one sample, sequenced in a study of cytomegalovirus exposure and HLA in healthy donors. TCRdb's table, derived via immunoSEQ multiplex PCR, lists solely in-frame clones and lacks some. The table includes tens of thousands of clones, under 85% detected once. The specimen sequenced was PBMCs. The receptors come from a male donor in good health and CMV-seronegative. Each CDR3 is given with its conserved first and last residue. D genes are given only for firm matches. The listing skips clone size in some rows; elsewhere it reads once, few, many or a size class.

v_call	j_call	clone_size	d_call	cdr3_aa	cdr3_nt
TRBV18	TRBJ2-7	NA	NA	CASSPVLDGEQYF	TGTGCCAGCTCACCTGTCCTAGATGGGGAGCAGTACTTC
TRBV1	TRBJ1-1	NA	NA	CTSSQGGFPEAFF	TGCACCAGCAGCCAGGGGGGGTTCCCTGAAGCTTTCTTT
TRBV18	TRBJ2-7	NA	NA	CASSLGLAPYEQYF	TGTGCCAGCTCACTCGGTCTAGCGCCCTACGAGCAGTACTTC
TRBV6-5	TRBJ1-5	few	NA	CASRSLGSQPQHF	TGTGCCAGCAGATCGTTGGGGAGTCAGCCCCAGCATTTT
TRBV7-2	TRBJ2-7	NA	TRBD1	CASSLAFGTGLYEQYF	TGTGCCAGCAGCTTAGCGTTTGGGACAGGGCTCTACGAGCAGTACTTC
TRBV19	TRBJ2-7	NA	NA	CASTAPGRYEQYF	TGTGCCAGTACCGCCCCGGGTCGATACGAGCAGTACTTC
TRBV5-4	TRBJ1-2	NA	TRBD1	CASSRGQGENYGYTF	TGTGCCAGCAGCAGAGGACAGGGGGAGAATTATGGCTACACCTTC
TRBV10-3	TRBJ1-1	NA	NA	CASAIKEGLNTEAFF	TGTGCCTCCGCCATCAAGGAGGGGCTGAACACTGAAGCCTTCTTT
TRBV10-3	TRBJ1-2	NA	TRBD1	CARRNQTGANYGYTF	TGTGCCAGAAGGAACCAGACAGGGGCGAACTATGGCTACACCTTC
TRBV7-2	TRBJ1-1	few	NA	CASRAQGNTEAFF	TGTGCCTCTAGGGCACAGGGGAACACTGAAGCTTTCTTT